These 22 T cell receptor beta chains were all obtained from the same sample, sequenced in a study of vaccination effects on CD4 cells after COVID-19. The antigens of these receptors remain unknown. Assay used: immunoSEQ multiplex PCR; TCRdb lists only in-frame clones, some missing. The sample includes about 70,000 clones, about four fifths of them seen just once. With the ViraFEST assay, the study expanded antigen-specific CD4+ T cells using viral peptide pools, then sequenced them. Once cultured for roughly nine days, the cells underwent separation to obtain CD4+ T cells. Vaccinated recipients, who were negative for nucleocapsid antibodies, had no history of SARS-CoV-2 infection. The input for sequencing was CD4+ T cells from PBMCs cultured with SARS-CoV-2 spike peptides, taken before COVID-19 vaccination. All receptors come from a human donor who received a COVID-19 vaccine.

The gene calls are TRBV5-1 and TRBJ2-2; D is undetermined. The germline CDR1 and CDR2 sequences are SGHRS and YFSETQ. This CDR3 comprises 15 residues. Deletions cut 2 bases from V and 2 bases from J, with 10 bases between. DNA for the CDR3: TGCGCCAGCAGCTTAGGACCGATCAACACCGGGGAGCTGTTTTTT. It specifies CASSLGPINTGELFF.

This sequence joins TRBV7-3 and TRBJ2-6; 8 bases line up with TRBD1. V was pared by 5 bases and J by 0 bases, with 6 bases of the junction left unmatched. CDR1 is SGHTA, CDR2 FQGTGA, per germline. This CDR3 comprises 17 residues. CDR3 nucleotides: TGTGCCAGCAGCCGAGGACAGGGTAACTCTGGGGCCAACGTCCTGACTTTC. Encoded protein: CASSRGQGNSGANVLTF.

The chain recombines TRBV10-2 with TRBJ2-7; TRBD2 aligns across 7 bases. CDR1 WSHSY and CDR2 SAAADI come from the germline V gene. V trimming: 6 bases; J trimming: 2 bases; junction bases outside the gene matches: 7. There are 14 residues in the CDR3. CDR3 residues: CASSARGETYEQYV. The CDR3, as DNA: TGCGCCAGCAGCGCCCGGGGGGAAACCTACGAGCAGTACGTC.

This clone was found a few times. This chain connects TRBV18 to TRBJ2-1; D is perhaps TRBD1 or TRBD2 (5 bases each). CDR1 and CDR2 from the germline V gene are KGHSH and LQKENI. This CDR3 is built from 15 residues. V lost 11 bases and J 2 bases, leaving 19 bases between the germline ends. CDR3 sequence reads: CAGGEQGFTYNEQFF. The CDR3 bases are TGTGCCGGAGGCGAGCAGGGCTTCACCTACAATGAGCAGTTCTTC.

This clone was recorded only once. The V gene is TRBV6-6, the J gene TRBJ1-3; 10 bases match TRBD1. Germline trimming cut 6 bases from V and 3 bases from J; bases unmatched to any gene: 5. From germline, CDR1 is MNHNY and CDR2 SVGAGI (reference sequence). This CDR3 contains 15 residues. The CDR3 DNA sequence: TGTGCCAGCAGGACGACAGGGGGCGGTGGAAACACCATATATTTT. Translation: CASRTTGGGGNTIYF.

This rearrangement joins TRBV7-9 to TRBJ2-1, with D unclear. Germline-derived CDR1 and CDR2 are SEHNR and FQNEAQ (reference sequence). This CDR3 is built from 14 residues. V dropped 6 bases and J dropped 6 bases, with 15 bases sitting between them. CDR3 amino acids: CASSWAPGVNEQFF. CDR3 bases: TGTGCCAGCAGTTGGGCCCCGGGCGTCAATGAGCAGTTCTTC.

The rearrangement links TRBV9 to TRBJ2-1; D possibly corresponds to TRBD2 (6 bases). The V end was cut by 0 bases, the J end by 5 bases, with 15 bases between. From germline, CDR1 is SGDLS and CDR2 YYNGEE. CDR3 length: 16 amino acids. DNA of the CDR3: TGTGCCAGCAGCGTAGGGGATAGCGGTAAACACAATGAGCAGTTCTTC. Protein sequence: CASSVGDSGKHNEQFF.

This rearrangement joins TRBV5-4 to TRBJ2-1, with 11 bases matching TRBD2. CDR1 is SGHNT, CDR2 YYREEE, per germline (reference sequence). There are 13 residues in the CDR3. Unmatched junction bases numbered 10, after V lost 5 bases and J lost 15 bases. The CDR3 loop reads CASSFDLAGGRFF. The CDR3 coding sequence is TGTGCCAGCAGTTTTGACCTAGCGGGGGGTCGGTTCTTC.

The V gene is TRBV6-6, the J gene TRBJ1-3, with a tentative D call TRBD1 (6 bases). This CDR3 has 16 residues. Germline-derived CDR1 and CDR2 are MNHNY and SVGAGI (reference sequence). The V end was cut by 0 bases, the J end by 8 bases, with 17 bases between. The chain's CDR3 is CASSYSNPGARDTIYF. CDR3 DNA sequence: TGTGCCAGCAGTTACTCGAACCCGGGGGCGCGGGACACCATATATTTT.

This clone has a single count. Here the CDR3 reads CASSQVLAGGPRETQYF. The CDR3 bases are TGTGCCAGCAGCCAAGTACTAGCGGGGGGGCCGAGGGAGACCCAGTACTTC. The V gene is TRBV14, the J gene TRBJ2-5; 13 bases match TRBD2. Germline loops: CDR1 SGHDN, CDR2 FVKESK. V shed 1 base and J 5 bases; nucleotides not matched to a gene: 7. There are 17 residues in the CDR3.

The chain carries TRBV28 and TRBJ1-1, with a tentative D call TRBD1 (5 bases). The germline V and J ends were trimmed by 1 base and 1 base, with 13 bases remaining between them. CDR1 is MDHEN and CDR2 is SYDVKM in the germline V gene. The CDR3 is 16 amino acids. CDR3: CASSLFLAGGNTEAFF. The CDR3 DNA follows: TGTGCCAGCAGTTTATTCCTCGCGGGGGGGAACACTGAAGCTTTCTTT.

The chain carries TRBV18 and TRBJ1-2, with 10 bases identical to TRBD1. V was pared by 4 bases and J by 1 base, with 6 bases of the junction left unmatched. The CDR3 length is 16 residues. Germline V gives CDR1 KGHSH, CDR2 LQKENI. DNA for the CDR3: TGTGCCAGCTCACAGGGACAGGGGCTCCTTAACTATGGCTACACCTTC. The encoded protein is CASSQGQGLLNYGYTF.

This clone was counted only a few times. The chain joins TRBV7-9 to TRBJ1-2; D gene unclear. CDR3 length equals 14 residues. Trimming stripped 0 bases from V and 8 bases from J, with 13 bases between. Germline V CDR1 and CDR2: SEHNR, FQNEAQ (reference sequence). The chain's CDR3 is CASSLAPLGRGYTF. In DNA form, the CDR3 reads TGTGCCAGCAGCTTAGCGCCTCTCGGTCGGGGCTACACCTTC. The whole variable domain, filled in from reference TRBV7-9 and TRBJ1-2, reads DTGVSQNPRHKITKRGQNVTFRCDPISEHNRLYWYRQTLGQGPEFLTYFQNEAQLEKSRLLSDRFSAERPKGSFSTLEIQRTEQGDSAMYLCASSLAPLGRGYTFGSGTRLTVV.

The chain links TRBV5-5 to TRBJ2-1; 7 bases map to TRBD1. V dropped 3 bases and J dropped 3; count of bases not matched to a gene: 6. In germline, CDR1 is SGHKS, CDR2 YYEKEE (reference sequence). This CDR3 has 15 amino acids. The CDR3 loop reads CASSSQRQGYNEQFF. The CDR3 nucleotides are TGTGCCAGCAGCTCTCAACGACAGGGCTACAATGAGCAGTTCTTC.

This clone was detected only a few times. The junction and the germline gene differ at one end; a read error may be behind it. The chain carries TRBV10-2 and TRBJ1-2; TRBD1 might be the D (5 bases). The CDR3 is 13 residues long. Germline loops: CDR1 WSHSY, CDR2 SAAADI. CDR3 amino acids: CASSEASRDGLHF. Written as DNA, the CDR3 is TGCGCCAGCAGTGAGGCCTCCCGGGACGGATTACACTTC.

Details on this clone: A read error may account for a junction end that differs from germline. This rearrangement joins TRBV6-5 to TRBJ1-5; possible D gene TRBD1, 5 bases. Germline loops: CDR1 MNHEY, CDR2 SVGAGI. The CDR3 sequence is 15 residues long. The chain's CDR3 is CASSYRGFSDQPQHF. CDR3 DNA: TGTGCCAGCAGTTACAGGGGATTTAGCGATCAGCCCCAGCATTTT.

This chain links TRBV3-1 (or the pseudogene TRBV3-2) with TRBJ1-2; maybe TRBD1 (5 bases). CDR3 length equals 12 residues. Per germline, CDR1 LGHDT and CDR2 YNNKEL (reference sequence). Trimming cost V 3 bases and J 9 bases, with 11 bases left between them. CDR3: CASSQIGESYTF. CDR3 bases: TGTGCCAGCAGCCAGATAGGGGAGAGCTACACCTTC.

The rearrangement uses TRBV19 and TRBJ1-1, with unresolved D. The length of the CDR3 is 13 residues. Trimming left V 7 bases short and J 1 base short, with 10 bases between. Germline V lookup: CDR1 LNHDA, CDR2 SQIVND (reference sequence). The DNA for the CDR3 is TGTGCCAGTACCACCAAGGGGAACACTGAAGCTTTCTTT. As protein: CASTTKGNTEAFF.

The gene calls are TRBV6-6 and TRBJ2-5; 8 bases align to TRBD1. The V gene end was trimmed by 4 bases and the J gene end by 3 bases; junction bases not matched to a gene: 1. The CDR3 is 13 amino acids. Germline V gene data show CDR1 as MNHNY and CDR2 as SVGAGI (reference sequence). CDR3 in DNA: TGTGCCAGCAGTTGGACAGGGAAAGAGACCCAGTACTTC. This codes for CASSWTGKETQYF.

The chain joins TRBV7-2 to TRBJ1-5; the D is unclear. Between the trimmed V and J ends, which lost 3 bases and 4 bases, there was a span of 13 bases. The CDR3 consists of 15 residues. Germline CDR1 and CDR2: SGHTA and FQGNSA. CDR3 in amino acids: CASSLAEVRNQPQHF. The CDR3 DNA follows: TGTGCCAGCAGCTTGGCGGAGGTTCGTAATCAGCCCCAGCATTTT.

The chain couples TRBV29-1 to TRBJ2-5; D gene unclear. The CDR3 extends over 13 amino acids. Germline-derived CDR1 and CDR2 are SQVTM and ANQGSEA. Trimming took off 3 bases at V and 7 bases at J, with 15 bases between the two ends. The CDR3 region is CSVDVEAKRTQYF. The CDR3 DNA reads as TGCAGCGTTGATGTTGAAGCCAAGAGGACCCAGTACTTC.

The CDR3 loop is CASSLTGYGYTF. The CDR3 DNA sequence: TGTGCCAGCAGTTTGACAGGGTATGGCTACACCTTC. The chain uses TRBV6-5 and TRBJ1-2; 7 bases agree with TRBD1. CDR3 size: 12 residues. Germline V CDR1 and CDR2: MNHEY, SVGAGI. The V gene end was trimmed by 4 bases and the J gene end by 5 bases; junction bases not matched to a gene: 1.